This T cell receptor beta chain appears in the sequencing data of a study of blood T cells in healthy people across ages. Together with a sample-barcoded 5' primer, a J-beta primer mix was included in a second PCR lasting roughly 7 to 11 cycles. MiXCR, applied by TCRdb to the 5' RACE reads, yields one record per CDR3 protein. The sample shows 1,800,000 or so distinct CDR3 sequences, roughly 43% of them seen only once. The CDR3 contains 12 residues. CDR1 is PRHDT, CDR2 FYEKMQ, per germline (reference sequence). V shed 4 bases and J shed 8 bases, with 11 bases lying between them. V usage is TRBV13 and J usage is TRBJ1-2; D is possibly TRBD1 (5 bases). Sequencing was done on a sample of blood. The TCR originated in a human donor in good health. The CDR3 nucleotides are TGTGCCAGCAGCTGGTCGTCAGGGGGCTACACCTTC. It specifies CASSWSSGGYTF.